The 11 T cell receptor beta chains presented below share a single source sample, sequenced in a study of blood T cell repertoires in COVID-19. This table comes from immunoSEQ multiplex PCR, and its TCRdb copy is limited to in-frame clones, with some not included. The profile shows under 95,000 clones, 65% to 80% of them singletons. The sample consisted of peripheral blood. These receptors all stem from a man in his 70s with acute or convalescent COVID-19.

This clone was seen a few times. J is TRBJ1-2 and V is TRBV3-1 (or the pseudogene TRBV3-2); D might be TRBD1 (6 bases). Germline loops: CDR1 LGHDT, CDR2 YNNKEL (reference sequence). Trimming took off 2 bases at V and 4 bases at J, with 11 bases between the two ends. The CDR3 loop spans 14 amino acids. This CDR3 is CASSQSTGLYGYTF. DNA of the CDR3: TGTGCCAGCAGCCAATCGACAGGCCTCTATGGCTACACCTTC.

This chain uses TRBV19 with TRBJ1-4, with 10 bases matching TRBD1. The V gene's germline CDR1 is LNHDA and CDR2 SQIVND (reference sequence). The CDR3 is made up of 13 amino acids. V was clipped by 9 bases and J by 5 bases; unmatched bases: 3. CDR3 protein: CASWDRGNEKLFF. The DNA of the CDR3 is TGTGCCAGCTGGGACAGGGGCAATGAAAAACTGTTTTTT. Filled out from reference TRBV19 and TRBJ1-4, the complete variable domain reads DGGITQSPKYLFRKEGQNVTLSCEQNLNHDAMYWYRQDPGQGLRLIYYSQIVNDFQKGDIAEGYSVSREKKESFPLTVTSAQKNPTAFYLCASWDRGNEKLFFGSGTQLSVL.

This clone turned up a few times. V gene TRBV24-1 combines with J gene TRBJ2-2; TRBD1 is a possible D gene (6 bases). Germline assignment: CDR1 KGHDR and CDR2 SFDVKD. CDR3 length equals 14 residues. Trimming left V 9 bases short and J 8 bases short, with 18 bases between. CDR3: CATSSSGVGGELFF. Written as DNA, the CDR3 is TGTGCCACCTCTTCTTCAGGGGTGGGAGGGGAGCTGTTTTTT.

The chain has TRBV27 and TRBJ2-5; perhaps TRBD2 as D (6 bases). V dropped 8 bases and J dropped 5 bases, with 15 bases sitting between them. CDR1 and CDR2 (germline): MNHEY, SMNVEV (reference sequence). The CDR3 spans 13 residues. This CDR3 is CASSGQGGETQYF. In DNA form, the CDR3 reads TGTGCCAGCTCGGGGCAGGGAGGCGAGACCCAGTACTTC.

Only a few counts were recorded for this clone. The genes are TRBV5-1 and TRBJ1-1, with no clear D. The germline V and J ends were trimmed by 2 bases and 1 base, with 6 bases remaining between them. This CDR3 contains 13 residues. From germline, CDR1 is SGHRS and CDR2 YFSETQ. The CDR3 sequence is CASSLKQNTEAFF. The CDR3 nucleotides are TGCGCCAGCAGCTTAAAACAGAACACTGAAGCTTTCTTT.

The table lists this clone with a few counts. The chain joins TRBV7-2 to TRBJ2-5; 7 bases are a match to TRBD2. Germline V lookup: CDR1 SGHTA, CDR2 FQGNSA. The length of the CDR3 is 16 residues. V was clipped by 2 bases and J by 3 bases; unmatched bases: 9. The CDR3 nucleotides read TGTGCCAGCAGCTTACCCCATGGGGCGGGGGAAGAGACCCAGTACTTC. It is translated as CASSLPHGAGEETQYF.

The chain has TRBV10-2 and TRBJ2-3; possibly TRBD2 for D (7 bases). Germline V gene sequence: CDR1 WSHSY, CDR2 SAAADI. This CDR3 region has 13 residues. V lost 7 bases to trimming and J lost 5 bases, with 13 bases between them. The CDR3 loop is CASIEGGRDTQYF. CDR3 bases: TGCGCCAGCATCGAGGGGGGGCGAGATACGCAGTATTTT.

This chain connects TRBV29-1 to TRBJ1-1; maybe TRBD1 (5 bases). The CDR3 has 11 residues. CDR1 and CDR2 from the germline V gene are SQVTM and ANQGSEA. Trimming took off 3 bases at V and 4 bases at J, with 6 bases between the two ends. Here the CDR3 reads CSVDGATEAFF. CDR3 in DNA: TGCAGCGTTGATGGGGCCACTGAAGCTTTCTTT.

This chain uses TRBV4-2 with TRBJ1-2; weak D call: TRBD1 (5 bases). Germline V lookup: CDR1 LGHNA, CDR2 YNFKEQ. The CDR3 runs to 13 residues. V was cut by 0 bases and J by 8 bases, with 10 bases left in between. CDR3: CASSQDQGVGYTF. DNA of the CDR3: TGTGCCAGCAGCCAAGATCAAGGGGTCGGCTACACCTTC.

This chain joins TRBV7-9 and TRBJ1-5; D possibly corresponds to TRBD1 (5 bases). Germline V gene sequence: CDR1 SEHNR, CDR2 FQNEAQ (reference sequence). This CDR3 contains 15 residues. V was trimmed by 0 bases and J by 0 bases, leaving 6 bases between them. The CDR3 sequence is CASSLAGDSNQPQHF. In nucleotides, the CDR3 is TGTGCCAGCAGCTTAGCAGGGGATAGCAATCAGCCCCAGCATTTT.

The chain employs TRBV5-4 and TRBJ1-4; 7 positions agree with TRBD1. This CDR3 comprises 13 residues. Trimming took 5 bases from V and 8 from J; bases not matched to a gene: 6. Germline CDR1 SGHNT, CDR2 YYREEE (reference sequence). CDR3: CASRSAGGEKLFF. In nucleotides, the CDR3 is TGTGCCAGCAGATCGGCAGGGGGGGAAAAACTGTTTTTT.